Listed below are T cell receptor beta chains from one sample, sequenced in a study of cytomegalovirus exposure and HLA in healthy donors. Here immunoSEQ multiplex PCR was the method, and the copy in TCRdb shows in-frame clones only, minus some. The data contain 170,000 or so clones, around four fifths of them singletons. Input material: PBMCs. The receptor source for this set is a woman in her 30s in good health and CMV-seronegative. Each CDR3 is given with its conserved first and last residue. The D gene is left open where the match is weak. Clone size appears in some rows only: once, few, many, or a class for an expanded clone.

size | J | V | D | DNA | CDR3
NA | TRBJ1-2 | TRBV7-2 | NA | TGTGCCAGCAGCTTAACGGGGGATAGCGAAAGGGAATCGGGTGGCTACACCTTC | CASSLTGDSERESGGYTF
NA | TRBJ2-1 | TRBV5-4 | NA | TGTGCCAGCAGCTTCAGATCAGGAAGCTCCTACAATGAGCAGTTCTTC | CASSFRSGSSYNEQFF
NA | TRBJ2-2 | TRBV2 | TRBD2 | TGTGCCAGCAGTACGGATAGAGGGAGGGCTCGAGAGACCGGGGAGCTGTTTTTT | CASSTDRGRARETGELFF
NA | TRBJ2-1 | TRBV7-9 | NA | TGTTCCAGCATGTACGGGGAGAGCTCCTACAATGAGCAGTTCTTC | CSSMYGESSYNEQFF
few | TRBJ2-7 | TRBV11-2 | NA | TGTGCCAGCAGCTTAGATCTATCCTACGAGCAGTACTTC | CASSLDLSYEQYF
once | TRBJ2-5 | TRBV5-1 | NA | TGCGCCAGCAGCTTGGAATCCCAGTCCCAAGAGACCCAGTACTTC | CASSLESQSQETQYF
NA | TRBJ1-1 | TRBV11-2 | NA | TGTGCCAGCAGCTTAGTTTCAGGGAAGATCACTGAAGCTTTCTTT | CASSLVSGKITEAFF
NA | TRBJ2-7 | TRBV6-6 | TRBD2 | TGTGCCAGCAGTCACGCAAGAGCGGGGGGGGACTACGAGCAGTACTTC | CASSHARAGGDYEQYF
NA | TRBJ1-1 | TRBV2 | TRBD1 | TGTGCCAGCTCAGCCGGGACAGGAGGCACTGAAGCTTTCTTT | CASSAGTGGTEAFF
few | TRBJ1-6 | TRBV11-2 | TRBD1 | TGTGCCAGCAGGGGAGGGACAGGGGCGAGGAAACCCCTCCACTTT | CASRGGTGARKPLHF
NA | TRBJ1-2 | TRBV5-1 | NA | TGCGCCAGCCGTGAAGTGGAGGGTTCCTATGGCTACACCTTC | CASREVEGSYGYTF
NA | TRBJ2-7 | TRBV27 | TRBD1 | TGTGCCAGCAGTTCGGACAGGGGGCGAGGGTACGAGCAGTACTTC | CASSSDRGRGYEQYF
once | TRBJ1-4 | TRBV7-9 | TRBD1 | TGTGCTAGCAGCTTAGTAGGGGGCGGAGAAAAACTGTTTTTT | CASSLVGGGEKLFF
once | TRBJ1-5 | TRBV7-9 | NA | TGTGCCAGCAGCCTACAGAATCAGCCCCAGCATTTT | CASSLQNQPQHF
few | TRBJ1-5 | TRBV18 | TRBD1 | TGTGCCAGCTCACGACTACAGGGGGACAATCAGCCCCAGCATTTT | CASSRLQGDNQPQHF
NA | TRBJ1-5 | TRBV28 | NA | TGTGCCAGCAGTTCCCCTCCACAGGCACTGGGCAATCAGCCCCAGCATTTT | CASSSPPQALGNQPQHF